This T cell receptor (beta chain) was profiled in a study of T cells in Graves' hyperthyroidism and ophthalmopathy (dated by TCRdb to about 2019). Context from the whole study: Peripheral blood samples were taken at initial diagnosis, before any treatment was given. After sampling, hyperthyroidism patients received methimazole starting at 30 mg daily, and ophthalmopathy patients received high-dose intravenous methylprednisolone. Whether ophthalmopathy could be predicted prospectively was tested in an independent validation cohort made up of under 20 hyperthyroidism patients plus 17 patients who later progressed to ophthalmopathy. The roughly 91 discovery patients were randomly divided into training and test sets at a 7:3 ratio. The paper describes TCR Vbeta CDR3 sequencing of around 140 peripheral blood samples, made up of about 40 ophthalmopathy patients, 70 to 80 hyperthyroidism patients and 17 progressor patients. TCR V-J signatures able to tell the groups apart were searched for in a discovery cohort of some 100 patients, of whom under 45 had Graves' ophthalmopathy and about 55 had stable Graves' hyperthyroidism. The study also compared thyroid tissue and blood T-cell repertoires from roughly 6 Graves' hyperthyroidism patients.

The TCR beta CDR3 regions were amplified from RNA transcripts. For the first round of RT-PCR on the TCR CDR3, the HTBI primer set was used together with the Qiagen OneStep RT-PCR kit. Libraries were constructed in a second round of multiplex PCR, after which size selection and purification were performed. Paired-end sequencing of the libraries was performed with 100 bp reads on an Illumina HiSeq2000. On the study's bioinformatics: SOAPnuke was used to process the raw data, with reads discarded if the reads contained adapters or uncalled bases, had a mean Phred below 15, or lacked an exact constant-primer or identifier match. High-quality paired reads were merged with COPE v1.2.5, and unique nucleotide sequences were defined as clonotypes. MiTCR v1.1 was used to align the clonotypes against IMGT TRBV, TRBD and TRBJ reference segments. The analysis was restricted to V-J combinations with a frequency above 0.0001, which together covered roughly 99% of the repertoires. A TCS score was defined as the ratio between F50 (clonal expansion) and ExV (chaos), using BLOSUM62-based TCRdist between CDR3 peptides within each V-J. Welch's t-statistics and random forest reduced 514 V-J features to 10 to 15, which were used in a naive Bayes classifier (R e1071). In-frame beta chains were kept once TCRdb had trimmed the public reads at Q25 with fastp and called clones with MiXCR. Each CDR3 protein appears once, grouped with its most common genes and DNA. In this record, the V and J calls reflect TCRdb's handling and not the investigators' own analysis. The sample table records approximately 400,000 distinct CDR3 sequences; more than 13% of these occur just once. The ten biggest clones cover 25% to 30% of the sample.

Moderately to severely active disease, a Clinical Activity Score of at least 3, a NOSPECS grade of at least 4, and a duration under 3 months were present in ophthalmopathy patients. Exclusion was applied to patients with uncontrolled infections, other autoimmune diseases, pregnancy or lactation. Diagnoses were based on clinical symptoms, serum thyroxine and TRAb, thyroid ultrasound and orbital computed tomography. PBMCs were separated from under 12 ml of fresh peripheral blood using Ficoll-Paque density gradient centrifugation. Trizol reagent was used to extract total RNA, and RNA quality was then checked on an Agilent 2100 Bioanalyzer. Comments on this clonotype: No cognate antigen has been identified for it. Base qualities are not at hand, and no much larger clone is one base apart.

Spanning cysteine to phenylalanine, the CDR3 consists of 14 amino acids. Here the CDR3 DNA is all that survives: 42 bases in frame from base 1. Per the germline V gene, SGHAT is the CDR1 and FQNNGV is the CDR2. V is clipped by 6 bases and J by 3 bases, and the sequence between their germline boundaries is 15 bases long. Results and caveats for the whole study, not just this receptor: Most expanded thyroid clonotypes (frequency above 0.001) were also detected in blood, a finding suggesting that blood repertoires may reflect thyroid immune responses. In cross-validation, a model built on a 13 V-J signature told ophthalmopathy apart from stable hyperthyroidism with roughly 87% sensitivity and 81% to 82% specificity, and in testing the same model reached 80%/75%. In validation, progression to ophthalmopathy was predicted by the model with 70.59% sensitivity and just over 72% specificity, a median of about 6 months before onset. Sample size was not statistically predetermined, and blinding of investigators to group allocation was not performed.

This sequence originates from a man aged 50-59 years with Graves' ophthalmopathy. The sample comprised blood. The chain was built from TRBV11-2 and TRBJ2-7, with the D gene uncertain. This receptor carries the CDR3 CASSISGPLYEQYF. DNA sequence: TGTGCCAGCAGTATCTCAGGTCCCCTCTACGAGCAGTACTTC.